This TCR beta chain was sequenced during a study of T cell changes during pregnancy in multiple sclerosis. V lost 6 bases, J lost 6 bases, and 12 bases lay in between. The CDR3 is 13 residues long. The germline V gene encodes CDR1 SGHTA and CDR2 FQGNSA. Assay used: immunoSEQ multiplex PCR; TCRdb lists only in-frame clones, some missing. The sample carries about 74,000 clones, approximately 92% recorded once. This TCR was recovered from a female donor in good health, enrolled as a control in a pregnancy study. The genes are TRBV7-2 and TRBJ1-5; possible D gene TRBD1, 6 bases. This material consisted of peripheral blood, taken after pregnancy. Here the CDR3 DNA reads TGTGCCAGCAGTTACAGGGTAGGTCAGCCCCAGCATTTT. Protein sequence: CASSYRVGQPQHF.